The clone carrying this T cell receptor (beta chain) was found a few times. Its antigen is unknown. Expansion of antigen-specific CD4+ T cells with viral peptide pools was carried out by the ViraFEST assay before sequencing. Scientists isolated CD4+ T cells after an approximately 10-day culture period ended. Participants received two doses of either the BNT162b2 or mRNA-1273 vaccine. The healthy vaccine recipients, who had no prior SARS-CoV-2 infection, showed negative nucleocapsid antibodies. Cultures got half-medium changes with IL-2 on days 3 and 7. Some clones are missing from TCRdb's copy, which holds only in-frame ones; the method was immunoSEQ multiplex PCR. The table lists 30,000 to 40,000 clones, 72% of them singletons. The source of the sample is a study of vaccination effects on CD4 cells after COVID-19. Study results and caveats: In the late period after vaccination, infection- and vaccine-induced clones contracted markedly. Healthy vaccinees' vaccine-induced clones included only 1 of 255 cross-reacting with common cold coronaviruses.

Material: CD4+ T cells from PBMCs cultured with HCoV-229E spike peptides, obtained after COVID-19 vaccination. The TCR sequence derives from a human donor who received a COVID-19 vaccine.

The CDR3 bases are TGTGCCAGTAGCCCAGTGGGTGAGGTTCAGCCCCAGCATTTT. Encoded protein: CASSPVGEVQPQHF. The chain carries TRBV19 and TRBJ1-5, with D uncertain. Germline CDR1 is LNHDA and CDR2 is SQIVND (reference sequence). V was trimmed by 6 bases and J by 6 bases, leaving 15 bases between them. The CDR3 is made up of 14 amino acids. The variable domain in full, completed from reference TRBV19 and TRBJ1-5, reads DGGITQSPKYLFRKEGQNVTLSCEQNLNHDAMYWYRQDPGQGLRLIYYSQIVNDFQKGDIAEGYSVSREKKESFPLTVTSAQKNPTAFYLCASSPVGEVQPQHFGDGTRLSIL.